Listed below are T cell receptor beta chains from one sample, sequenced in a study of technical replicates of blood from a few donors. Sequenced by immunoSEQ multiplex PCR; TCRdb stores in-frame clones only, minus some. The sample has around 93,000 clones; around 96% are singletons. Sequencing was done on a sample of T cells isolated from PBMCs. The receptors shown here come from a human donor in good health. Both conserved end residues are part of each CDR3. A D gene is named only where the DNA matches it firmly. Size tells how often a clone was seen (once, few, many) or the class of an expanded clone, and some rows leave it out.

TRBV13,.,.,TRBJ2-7,TGTGCCAGCAGCCATACCGAGGCAGGGCTCTCCTCCTACGAGCAGTACTTC,CASSHTEAGLSSYEQYF
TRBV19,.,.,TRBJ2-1,TGTGCCAGTAGTATCCTTAACAATGAGCAGTTCTTC,CASSILNNEQFF
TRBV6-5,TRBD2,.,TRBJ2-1,TGTGCCAGCATCGGGCTAGCGGCCTTGAATGAGCAGTTCTTC,CASIGLAALNEQFF
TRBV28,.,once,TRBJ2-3,TGTGCCAGCATCCCTGTGGACTATTCACATCATACGCAGTATTTT,CASIPVDYSHHTQYF
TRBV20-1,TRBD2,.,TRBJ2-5,TGCAGTGTTCTAGCGGAAGAGACCCAGTACTTC,CSVLAEETQYF
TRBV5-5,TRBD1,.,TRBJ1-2,TGTGCCAGCAGCCAAACAGGGGGGCTGGACTATGGCTACACCTTC,CASSQTGGLDYGYTF
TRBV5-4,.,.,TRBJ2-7,TGTGCCAGCAGCTCGAAAGGACAGCTCTACGAGCAGTACTTC,CASSSKGQLYEQYF
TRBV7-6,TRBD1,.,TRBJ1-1,TGTGCCAGCAGCTTGCTGAGAGGACAGGGTAGGAGGACTGAAGCTTTCTTT,CASSLLRGQGRRTEAFF
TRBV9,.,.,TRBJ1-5,TGTGCCAGCAGCATAGGGGCATACAATCAGCCCCAGCATTTT,CASSIGAYNQPQHF
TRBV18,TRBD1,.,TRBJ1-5,TGTGCCAGCTCTCTCAGGGACAGGGGGGCATTAGGCAATCAGCCCCAGCATTTT,CASSLRDRGALGNQPQHF
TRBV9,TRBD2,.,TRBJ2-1,TGTGCCAGCAGCCCTCCATCCGGGACTAGATACAATGAGCAGTTCTTC,CASSPPSGTRYNEQFF
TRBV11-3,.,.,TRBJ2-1,TGTGCCAGCGTAGATCCGGTAGACAATGAGCAGTTCTTC,CASVDPVDNEQFF
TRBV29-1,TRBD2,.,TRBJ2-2,TGCAGCGTTGGGGGGACTAGCGGGGTGAACACCGGGGAGCTGTTTTTT,CSVGGTSGVNTGELFF
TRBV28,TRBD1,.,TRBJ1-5,TGTGCCAGCGGACTCCGGGACAGGGGATATAATAATCAGCCCCAGCATTTT,CASGLRDRGYNNQPQHF
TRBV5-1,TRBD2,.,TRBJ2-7,TGCGCCAGCGGTCAACTAGCGGGAGGTGGCGAGCAGTACTTC,CASGQLAGGGEQYF
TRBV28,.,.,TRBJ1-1,TGTGCCACCATGCGGGGGGGGGAAAACACTGAAGCTTTCTTT,CATMRGGENTEAFF